Below are 25 T cell receptor beta chains sequenced from a single sample in a study of neurological immune-mediated disorders. One entry per CDR3 protein results from TCRdb running MiXCR on the 5' RACE reads. The table records about 55,000 distinct CDR3 sequences, roughly 3.5% of them present only once. Input material: PBMCs. The receptors derive from a man aged 25 to 45 with multiple sclerosis.

This clonotype was recorded many times. The gene calls are TRBV18 and TRBJ2-1; possibly TRBD1 for D (5 bases). The germline V gene has CDR1 KGHSH and CDR2 LQKENI. The V gene lost 6 bases and the J gene lost 4 bases, with 10 bases spanning the gap. The CDR3 runs 13 residues. The CDR3 reads CASSREPYNEQFF. The CDR3 DNA reads as TGTGCCAGCTCCAGGGAACCTTACAATGAGCAGTTCTTC. The full variable domain, rest sourced from reference TRBV18 and TRBJ2-1, is NAGVMQNPRHLVRRRGQEARLRCSPMKGHSHVYWYRQLPEEGLKFMVYLQKENIIDESGMPKERFSAEFPKEGPSILRIQQVVRGDSAAYFCASSREPYNEQFFGPGTRLTVL.

This clonotype has at least ten counts. The CDR3, as DNA: TGTGCCGCGCACGGTCGGGGGTACAATGAGCAGTTCTTC. This translates into CAAHGRGYNEQFF. The V and J genes are TRBV27 and TRBJ2-1, with D perhaps matching TRBD2 (6 bases). Germline loops: CDR1 MNHEY, CDR2 SMNVEV (reference sequence). The CDR3 is made up of 13 amino acids. The V end was cut by 11 bases, the J end by 4 bases, with 15 bases between.

This chain joins TRBV11-2 and TRBJ2-7; 10 bases are a match to TRBD2. The CDR3 extends over 15 amino acids. Germline V gives CDR1 SGHAT, CDR2 FQNNGV. Losses at the gene ends were 3 bases for V and 3 bases for J; bases not matched to a gene: 5. The CDR3 sequence: CASSFFVAGGYEQYF. The CDR3 DNA reads TGTGCCAGCAGCTTTTTCGTAGCGGGAGGCTACGAGCAGTACTTC.

This clonotype was detected many times. The V and J genes are TRBV29-1 and TRBJ2-1; 8 bases fit TRBD2. J gave up 6 bases and V 2 bases, and 3 bases lay outside the gene matches. This CDR3 has 13 amino acids. The germline V gene has CDR1 SQVTM and CDR2 ANQGSEA. The CDR3 sequence is CSVERLAGNEQFF. CDR3 coding DNA: TGCAGCGTTGAAAGGCTAGCGGGCAATGAGCAGTTCTTC.

In its sample, this clonotype was seen many times. DNA for the CDR3: TGCGCCAGCAGCTTGGAGTCAGGGGCAACTAACTATGGCTACACCTTC. This encodes CASSLESGATNYGYTF. The chain links TRBV5-1 to TRBJ1-2, with D possibly matching TRBD1 (6 bases). V dropped 0 bases and J dropped 0 bases, with 12 bases sitting between them. Germline CDR1 SGHRS, CDR2 YFSETQ. The CDR3 totals 16 residues.

This clonotype appeared many times. The gene calls are TRBV6-5 and TRBJ1-2, with D hard to call. CDR1 is MNHEY and CDR2 is SVGAGI in the germline V gene. This CDR3 has 14 residues. Trimming shortened V by 5 bases and J by 8 bases, and 18 bases separated the two germline ends. In DNA, the CDR3 is TGTGCCAGCAGTGTGTCGCGGAATAGAGGCGGCTACACCTTC. Amino acids: CASSVSRNRGGYTF.

This clonotype was picked up many times. The chain carries TRBV27 and TRBJ2-2; D ambiguous. CDR1 MNHEY and CDR2 SMNVEV come from the germline V gene (reference sequence). V shed 3 bases and J shed 6 bases, with 5 bases lying between them. The CDR3 sequence is 12 residues long. CDR3 residues: CASSFLSGELFF. CDR3 DNA: TGTGCCAGCAGTTTTTTGTCCGGGGAGCTGTTTTTT.

This clonotype was recorded many times. The rearrangement links TRBV24-1 to TRBJ2-3; 11 nucleotides line up with TRBD1. The CDR3 contains 16 residues. Germline V gene sequence: CDR1 KGHDR, CDR2 SFDVKD. V lost 5 bases to trimming and J lost 5 bases; unmatched junction nucleotides: 8. CDR3 protein: CATSGSGQGAKDTQYF. The CDR3 DNA sequence: TGTGCCACCAGTGGTTCCGGACAGGGGGCTAAAGATACGCAGTATTTT.

This clonotype was picked up many times. The CDR3 here is CASSLVSDTQYF. Written as DNA, the CDR3 is TGCGCCAGCAGCTTGGTTTCAGATACGCAGTATTTT. The chain has TRBV5-1 and TRBJ2-3; D is unresolved. The CDR3 totals 12 residues. V was shortened by 0 bases and J by 4 bases, with 3 bases between the two germline ends. CDR1 and CDR2 from the germline V gene are SGHRS and YFSETQ. Based on the CDR3 plus reference TRBV5-1 and TRBJ2-3, the full variable domain is KAGVTQTPRYLIKTRGQQVTLSCSPISGHRSVSWYQQTPGQGLQFLFEYFSETQRNKGNFPGRFSGRQFSNSRSEMNVSTLELGDSALYLCASSLVSDTQYFGPGTRLTVL.

This clonotype was seen at least ten times. The chain carries TRBV7-3 and TRBJ1-1; unclear D gene. The CDR3 runs to 13 residues. Germline lookup yields CDR1 SGHTA and CDR2 FQGTGA. V lost 4 bases to trimming and J lost 0 bases, with 6 bases between them. Here the CDR3 DNA reads TGTGCCAGCAGCTCAGAGATGAACACTGAAGCTTTCTTT. Protein sequence: CASSSEMNTEAFF. Full variable domain (outside the CDR3, taken from reference TRBV7-3 and TRBJ1-1): GAGVSQTPSNKVTEKGKYVELRCDPISGHTALYWYRQSLGQGPEFLIYFQGTGAADDSGLPNDRFFAVRPEGSVSTLKIQRTERGDSAVYLCASSSEMNTEAFFGQGTRLTVV.

As concerns this clonotype: This clone may be a read error of a much larger clone one base away. The chain joins TRBV5-1 to TRBJ2-7; 7 bases line up with TRBD1. Germline V gene sequence: CDR1 SGHRS, CDR2 YFSETQ. The CDR3 extends over 15 amino acids. Here the CDR3 DNA reads TGCGCCGGCAGCTTGGCCGACAGGGCGGCCTACGAGCAGTACTTC. As protein: CAGSLADRAAYEQYF.

This clonotype was observed at least ten times. The V and J genes are TRBV5-1 and TRBJ2-1; D might be TRBD2 (6 bases). This CDR3 is built from 14 residues. Germline V CDR1 and CDR2: SGHRS, YFSETQ. The V and J ends lost 4 bases and 7 bases respectively, with 15 bases between them. CDR3 sequence: CASSAGSGANEQFF. CDR3 in DNA: TGCGCCAGCAGCGCGGGTAGCGGAGCGAATGAGCAGTTCTTC.

Details on this clonotype: Since the CDR3 does not end with the conserved phenylalanine or tryptophan, this likely comes from a read error. V is TRBV5-6 and J is TRBJ1-2; no firm D call. V was pared by 0 bases and J by 10 bases, with 16 bases between. This CDR3 comprises 14 residues. CDR1 is SGHDT, CDR2 YYEEEE, per germline. CDR3 in amino acids: CASSLAPGENYYTC. DNA for the CDR3: TGTGCCAGCAGCTTGGCCCCGGGCGAAAATTACTACACCTGC.

In this sample, this clonotype turned up many times. The chain links TRBV5-1 to TRBJ2-1; TRBD1 matches at 9 bases. CDR1 is SGHRS, CDR2 YFSETQ, per germline. The CDR3 sequence is 16 residues long. The V segment lost 4 bases and the J segment 1 base; nucleotides outside the gene matches: 6. The CDR3 region is CASSLGDRASYNEQFF. The CDR3 DNA reads TGCGCCAGCAGCCTGGGGGACAGGGCGTCCTACAATGAGCAGTTCTTC.

This clonotype has a count of ten or more. The gene calls are TRBV29-1 and TRBJ1-2; D is uncertain. V was clipped by 7 bases and J by 8 bases, with 20 bases between them. The V gene's germline CDR1 is SQVTM and CDR2 ANQGSEA. The CDR3 is 13 amino acids. CDR3 region: CSAGEGTFGGYTF. For the CDR3, the DNA is TGCAGCGCGGGAGAAGGCACCTTCGGGGGCTACACCTTC. Combining the CDR3 with reference TRBV29-1 and TRBJ1-2 gives the whole variable domain SAVISQKPSRDICQRGTSLTIQCQVDSQVTMMFWYRQQPGQSLTLIATANQGSEATYESGFVIDKFPISRPNLTFSTLTVSNMSPEDSSIYLCSAGEGTFGGYTFGSGTRLTVV.

At least ten counts were recorded for this clonotype. This rearrangement joins TRBV20-1 to TRBJ1-1, with TRBD1 as a possible D gene (5 bases). This CDR3 contains 16 residues. V lost 1 base and J 11 bases, leaving 26 bases between the germline ends. Germline values: CDR1 DFQATT, CDR2 SNEGSKA (reference sequence). CDR3 DNA: TGCAGTGCTAGAGGGATCGAGCCGGGACGTCCTACCAAGGCTTTCTTT. Its translation: CSARGIEPGRPTKAFF.

This clonotype has at least ten counts. The chain employs TRBV7-8 and TRBJ2-5; D remains ambiguous. Germline-derived CDR1 and CDR2 are SGHVS and FQNEAQ. This CDR3 contains 16 residues. V gave up 5 bases and J gave up 5 bases, with 21 bases separating them. The CDR3 sequence: CASSPGPALLWETQYF. The CDR3, as DNA: TGTGCCAGCAGCCCAGGACCCGCACTCCTTTGGGAGACCCAGTACTTC.

This clonotype was recorded many times. The junction shows a germline mismatch at one end, possibly a read error. The V call is TRBV20-1, the J call TRBJ1-5; D might be TRBD1 (6 bases). Germline lookup yields CDR1 DFQATT and CDR2 SNEGSKA (reference sequence). The CDR3 has 15 amino acids. CDR3 loop: CSVPFQGGGNQPQNF. The CDR3 DNA follows: TGCAGTGTTCCGTTCCAAGGCGGGGGCAATCAGCCCCAGAATTTT.

This clonotype was recorded at least ten times. V and J are TRBV14 and TRBJ1-1, with TRBD1 as a possible D gene (5 bases). Germline V gene data show CDR1 as SGHDN and CDR2 as FVKESK. CDR3 length: 12 residues. V lost 2 bases to trimming and J lost 11 bases, with 12 bases between them. The CDR3 DNA reads TGTGCCAGCAGCCAAACTGGGACCCACGCTTTCTTT. Protein: CASSQTGTHAFF.

Many counts were recorded for this clonotype. The chain has TRBV28 and TRBJ2-7, with a tentative D call TRBD2 (5 bases). With 6 bases removed from V and 5 bases from J, the gap between germline ends came to 17 bases. Germline V CDR1 and CDR2: MDHEN, SYDVKM. CDR3 length: 14 amino acids. Here the CDR3 reads CASRRVLSSDEQYF. The CDR3 DNA sequence: TGTGCCAGCAGGAGGGTCTTATCCTCGGACGAGCAGTACTTC.

This clonotype was detected many times. This rearrangement joins TRBV20-1 to TRBJ2-7, with 8 positions matching TRBD2. This CDR3 spans 16 amino acids. The trim removed 1 base at V and 7 bases at J, leaving 15 bases unmatched. The germline CDR1 and CDR2 sequences are DFQATT and SNEGSKA (reference sequence). The CDR3: CSARVPSGPLSGEQYF. The CDR3, as DNA: TGCAGTGCTAGAGTACCTAGCGGGCCCCTGTCCGGAGAGCAGTACTTC.

This clonotype has a count of ten or more. The chain is built from TRBV20-1 and TRBJ2-1; D gene uncertain. The CDR3 has 11 residues. The germline gives CDR1 DFQATT, CDR2 SNEGSKA (reference sequence). Trimming cost V 3 bases and J 10 bases, with 10 bases left between them. Here the CDR3 DNA reads TGCAGTGCTAGGGTCGGAACCGAGCAGTTCTTC. Its protein product is CSARVGTEQFF.

This clonotype was counted ten times or more. V is TRBV5-1 and J is TRBJ2-2, with 8 bases lining up with TRBD1. Per the germline V gene, CDR1 is SGHRS and CDR2 is YFSETQ. V dropped 2 bases and J dropped 1; count of bases not matched to a gene: 1. This CDR3 contains 15 residues. The CDR3 loop reads CASSFGTGNTGELFF. The DNA of the CDR3 is TGCGCCAGCAGCTTCGGGACAGGGAACACCGGGGAGCTGTTTTTT.

This clonotype was seen at least ten times. The rearrangement uses TRBV12-3 or TRBV12-4 and TRBJ2-1; D uncertain. The V end lost 3 bases, the J end lost 0 bases, and 9 bases lay between the germline ends. The CDR3 totals 15 residues. The CDR3 DNA sequence: TGTGCCAGCAGTTTCGGAGTAGTCTCCTACAATGAGCAGTTCTTC. Residues: CASSFGVVSYNEQFF.

Worth noting for this clonotype: This may be a read error: a much more frequent sequence differs by one nucleotide. J is TRBJ2-2 and V is TRBV3-1; the D is unclear. This CDR3 is 12 amino acids long. Per germline, CDR1 LGHDT and CDR2 YNNKEL (reference sequence). V was cut by 5 bases and J by 3 bases, with 4 bases left in between. The CDR3 nucleotides are TGTGCCAGCAGCAAACACACCGGGGAGCTGTTTTTT. It specifies CASSKHTGELFF.